This T cell receptor beta chain was recovered during a study of cytomegalovirus exposure and HLA in healthy donors. Both 60 Vbeta primers and 13 Jbeta primers went into the PCR. TCRdb's table, derived via immunoSEQ multiplex PCR, lists solely in-frame clones and lacks some. The sample has some 130,000 clones; around 80% are singletons. The CDR3 is 15 residues long. Germline lookup yields CDR1 SEHNR and CDR2 FQNEAQ (reference sequence). Points on this clone: At one of its ends the junction is not consistent with the germline gene, which may arise from a read error.

The sequence was collected from a man aged 30 to 45 in good health. Specimen: PBMCs. The rearrangement uses TRBV7-9 and TRBJ2-1; 7 bases fit TRBD2. This chain's CDR3 is CSSSLATGLLNEQFF. For the CDR3, the DNA is TGTTCCAGCAGCTTAGCAACGGGACTACTCAATGAGCAGTTCTTC.